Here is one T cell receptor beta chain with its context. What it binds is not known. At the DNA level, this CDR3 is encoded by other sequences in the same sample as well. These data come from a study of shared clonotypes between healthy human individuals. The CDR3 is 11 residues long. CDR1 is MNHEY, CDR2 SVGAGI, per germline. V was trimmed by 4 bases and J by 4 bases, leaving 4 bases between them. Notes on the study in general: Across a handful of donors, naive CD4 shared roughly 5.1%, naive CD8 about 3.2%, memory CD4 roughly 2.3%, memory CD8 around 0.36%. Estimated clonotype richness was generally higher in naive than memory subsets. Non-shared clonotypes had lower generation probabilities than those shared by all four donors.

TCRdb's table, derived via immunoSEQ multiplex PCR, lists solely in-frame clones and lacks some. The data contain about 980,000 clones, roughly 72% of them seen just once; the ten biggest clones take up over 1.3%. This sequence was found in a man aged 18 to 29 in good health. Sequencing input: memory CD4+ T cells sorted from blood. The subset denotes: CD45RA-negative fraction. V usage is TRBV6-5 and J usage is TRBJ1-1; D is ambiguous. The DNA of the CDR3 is TGTGCCAGCAGTTCAGGCACTGAAGCTTTCTTT. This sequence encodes CASSSGTEAFF.